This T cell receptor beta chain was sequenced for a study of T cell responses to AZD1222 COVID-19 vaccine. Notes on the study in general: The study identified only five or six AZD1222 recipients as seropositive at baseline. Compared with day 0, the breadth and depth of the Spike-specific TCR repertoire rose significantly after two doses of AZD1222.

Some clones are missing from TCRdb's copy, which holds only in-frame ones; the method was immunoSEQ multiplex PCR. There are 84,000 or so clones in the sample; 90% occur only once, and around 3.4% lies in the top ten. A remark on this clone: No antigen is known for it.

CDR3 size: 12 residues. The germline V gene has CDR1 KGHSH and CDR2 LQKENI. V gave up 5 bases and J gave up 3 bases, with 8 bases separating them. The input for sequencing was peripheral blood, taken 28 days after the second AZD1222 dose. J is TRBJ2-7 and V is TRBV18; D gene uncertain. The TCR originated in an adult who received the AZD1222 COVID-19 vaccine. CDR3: CASSSASYEQYF. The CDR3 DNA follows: TGTGCCAGCTCATCTGCGAGCTACGAGCAGTACTTC.